The 17 T cell receptor beta chains in this list originate from one sample, sequenced in a study of blood T cell repertoires in COVID-19. Using immunoSEQ multiplex PCR, the repertoire was profiled, and TCRdb retains in-frame clones only, with some absent. The data show some 130,000 clones, around three quarters seen once. The sequenced material came from peripheral blood. The source is an elderly man with acute or convalescent COVID-19.

The rearrangement uses TRBV4-3 and TRBJ2-3; D perhaps matches TRBD2 (6 bases). Trimming pared 0 bases from V and 7 bases from J, leaving 8 bases between. This CDR3 is built from 13 residues. The V gene's germline CDR1 is LGHNA and CDR2 YSLEER. The CDR3 loop reads CASSQDRDYTQYF. The DNA for the CDR3 is TGCGCCAGCAGCCAAGATCGGGACTATACGCAGTATTTT.

This rearrangement joins TRBV7-3 to TRBJ2-1, with 10 bases fitting TRBD2. CDR3 length equals 15 residues. Trimming cost V 5 bases and J 3 bases; bases outside gene matches: 4. Per the germline V gene, CDR1 is SGHTA and CDR2 is FQGTGA. The CDR3 bases are TGTGCCAGCAGCCGGACTAGCGGAAACTACAATGAGCAGTTCTTC. Translated, it gives CASSRTSGNYNEQFF.

The rearrangement links TRBV6-5 to TRBJ1-3; a weak D match, TRBD1 (6 bases). Trimming took off 5 bases at V and 0 bases at J, with 11 bases between the two ends. The germline V gene encodes CDR1 MNHEY and CDR2 SVGAGI. The CDR3 runs to 15 residues. CDR3 sequence (DNA): TGTGCCAGCAGTATAAAGGACAGCTCTGGAAACACCATATATTTT. It encodes CASSIKDSSGNTIYF.

The chain couples TRBV18 to TRBJ2-5, with D perhaps TRBD2 (5 bases). Germline V gives CDR1 KGHSH, CDR2 LQKENI. The CDR3 sequence is 14 residues long. Trimming pared 6 bases from V and 5 bases from J, leaving 16 bases between. The CDR3 region is CASSPTRRGETQYF. The DNA for the CDR3 is TGTGCCAGCTCTCCCACCCGGAGAGGGGAGACCCAGTACTTC.

The V and J genes are TRBV6-1 and TRBJ1-1; TRBD1 agrees at 7 bases. V was clipped by 3 bases and J by 1 base; unmatched bases: 2. The germline V gene encodes CDR1 MNHNS and CDR2 SASEGT. The CDR3 has 14 amino acids. The CDR3 coding sequence is TGTGCCAGCAGTGACCAGGGGGGGAACACTGAAGCTTTCTTT. Translated, it gives CASSDQGGNTEAFF.

In its sample, this clone was seen once. The DNA of the CDR3 is TGTGCCAGCAGCCAAGCGGGGGGGTCCACAGATACGCAGTATTTT. It specifies CASSQAGGSTDTQYF. The chain joins TRBV28 to TRBJ2-3; the match to TRBD2 covers 10 bases. Germline V gives CDR1 MDHEN, CDR2 SYDVKM. V shed 6 bases and J 2 bases; nucleotides not matched to a gene: 5. This CDR3 is built from 15 residues. Using reference TRBV28 and TRBJ2-3 for the parts outside the CDR3, the full variable domain is DVKVTQSSRYLVKRTGEKVFLECVQDMDHENMFWYRQDPGLGLRLIYFSYDVKMKEKGDIPEGYSVSREKKERFSLILESASTNQTSMYLCASSQAGGSTDTQYFGPGTRLTVL.

This chain uses TRBV27 with TRBJ2-3; D is possibly TRBD2 (5 bases). There are 14 residues in the CDR3. CDR1 MNHEY and CDR2 SMNVEV come from the germline V gene (reference sequence). The V end was cut by 6 bases, the J end by 4 bases, with 14 bases between. The CDR3 reads CASRRRAQADTQYF. In nucleotides, the CDR3 is TGTGCCAGCAGACGGCGGGCCCAGGCAGATACGCAGTATTTT.

The rearrangement uses TRBV28 and TRBJ1-1; no clear D gene. V lost 8 bases and J lost 4, with 11 bases in between. CDR1 and CDR2 (germline): MDHEN, SYDVKM. This CDR3 comprises 12 residues. The CDR3 DNA follows: TGTGCCAGCGCTCTTCGGGGCACTGAAGCTTTCTTT. As protein: CASALRGTEAFF.

V is TRBV11-2 and J is TRBJ1-1; 10 bases are a match to TRBD1. Germline trimming cut 5 bases from V and 1 base from J; bases unmatched to any gene: 10. The CDR3 runs to 17 residues. Per the germline V gene, CDR1 is SGHAT and CDR2 is FQNNGV. The CDR3, as DNA: TGTGCCAGCAGCCCCGACAGGGGGCTCCGCGGGAACACTGAAGCTTTCTTT. It specifies CASSPDRGLRGNTEAFF.

The chain is built from TRBV11-2 and TRBJ2-5, with TRBD1 as a possible D gene (6 bases). This CDR3 has 13 residues. CDR1 is SGHAT, CDR2 FQNNGV, per germline. The germline V and J ends were trimmed by 1 base and 3 bases, with 6 bases remaining between them. The CDR3 DNA is TGTGCCAGCAGCTTAGGGACAGAAGAGACCCAGTACTTC. This translates into CASSLGTEETQYF.

V gene TRBV19 combines with J gene TRBJ2-5; TRBD1 matches 8 bases. CDR1 is LNHDA and CDR2 is SQIVND in the germline V gene (reference sequence). V was pared by 7 bases and J by 4 bases, with 8 bases of the junction left unmatched. CDR3 length equals 14 residues. The CDR3: CASKPSGGAETQYF. CDR3 sequence (DNA): TGTGCCAGTAAGCCGTCAGGGGGCGCAGAGACCCAGTACTTC.

This clone has only one observation. The rearrangement joins TRBV3-1 (or the pseudogene TRBV3-2) to TRBJ2-7; 13 bases are shared with TRBD2. V dropped 1 base and J dropped 4; count of bases not matched to a gene: 10. Germline V gene lookup returns CDR1 LGHDT and CDR2 YNNKEL (reference sequence). This CDR3 region has 18 residues. The chain's CDR3 is CASSQGPTSGGARYEQYF. In DNA form, the CDR3 reads TGTGCCAGCAGCCAAGGCCCCACTAGCGGGGGGGCTAGATACGAGCAGTACTTC.

The chain couples TRBV3-1 (or the pseudogene TRBV3-2) to TRBJ2-7, with TRBD1 matching over 11 bases. J was trimmed by 7 bases and V by 0 bases; bases with no gene match: 14. Looked up from germline, CDR1 is LGHDT and CDR2 is YNNKEL (reference sequence). This CDR3 has 18 amino acids. CDR3: CASSQDRTGGISPREQYF. The CDR3 DNA reads as TGTGCCAGCAGCCAAGACAGGACAGGGGGCATTTCCCCTCGTGAGCAGTACTTC.

The rearrangement joins TRBV28 to TRBJ1-5; possibly TRBD1 for D (6 bases). This CDR3 is built from 14 residues. The germline V gene has CDR1 MDHEN and CDR2 SYDVKM. Trimming stripped 7 bases from V and 0 bases from J, with 10 bases between. DNA of the CDR3: TGTGCCAGCACCCGGACAGTTAGCAATCAGCCCCAGCATTTT. Translating gives CASTRTVSNQPQHF.

This clone was picked up a small number of times. This chain uses TRBV28 with TRBJ1-4, with a weak D call TRBD1 (6 bases). The CDR3 covers 14 residues. V lost 6 bases and J 6 bases, leaving 14 bases between the germline ends. Germline CDR1 MDHEN, CDR2 SYDVKM. The CDR3 loop reads CASRTGGAYEKLFF. The CDR3 DNA follows: TGTGCCAGCAGGACTGGGGGGGCCTATGAAAAACTGTTTTTT.

The chain links TRBV18 to TRBJ2-7; 7 bases match TRBD2. Germline-derived CDR1 and CDR2 are KGHSH and LQKENI. CDR3 length equals 15 residues. Trimming at V came to 3 bases and at J to 0 bases, leaving 5 bases not matched to a gene. This chain's CDR3 is CASSPRGGDSYEQYF. The CDR3 DNA reads TGTGCCAGCTCACCTCGGGGAGGGGACTCCTACGAGCAGTACTTC.

J is TRBJ2-5 and V is TRBV3-1 (or the pseudogene TRBV3-2), with unresolved D. CDR3 size: 14 residues. CDR1 LGHDT and CDR2 YNNKEL come from the germline V gene (reference sequence). Trimming took off 1 base at V and 3 bases at J, with 9 bases between the two ends. The CDR3 bases are TGTGCCAGCAGCCAAGGCGCCAGCGAAGAGACCCAGTACTTC. This codes for CASSQGASEETQYF.